The rows below give T cell receptor beta chains drawn from one sample of a study of blood T cell repertoires in COVID-19. Repertoires were generated with immunoSEQ multiplex PCR, while TCRdb's copy carries only in-frame clones and drops some. The table has some 150,000 clones, 85% to 90% seen once. The specimen was peripheral blood. The receptors shown here come from a man aged 50-60 years with active or convalescent COVID-19. Each CDR3 is given with its conserved first and last residue. The D gene is left open where the match is weak. Clone size is stated in some rows and not others, as once, few, many or a class when expanded.

CDR3 DNA	CDR3 protein	clone size	V gene	J gene	D gene
TGTGCCAGCAGTTTATCGTACAGGGGCACAGAGACCCAGTACTTC	CASSLSYRGTETQYF	-	TRBV27	TRBJ2-5	TRBD1
TGTGCCAGCAGCTCACTAGCGGGAGGGGGACAGTTCTTC	CASSSLAGGGQFF	-	TRBV7-2	TRBJ2-1	TRBD2
TGCGCCAGCAGCTCGGGACAGAACACCGGGGAGCTGTTTTTT	CASSSGQNTGELFF	once	TRBV5-1	TRBJ2-2	-
TGCGCCAGCAGCCAAGCCCGCAGTAGCAATCAGCCCCAGCATTTT	CASSQARSSNQPQHF	-	TRBV4-1	TRBJ1-5	-
TGCGCCAGCAGTAGTCGACAGGGGGCATCCTACGAGCAGTACTTC	CASSSRQGASYEQYF	-	TRBV5-1	TRBJ2-7	TRBD1
TGTGCCAGCAGCCAGGTGACAGGGGGCGAGAGGTACACTGAAGCTTTCTTT	CASSQVTGGERYTEAFF	-	TRBV3-1/TRBV3-2	TRBJ1-1	TRBD1
TGCAGCGTCCACCGAGCGGAAAGCACAGATACGCAGTATTTT	CSVHRAESTDTQYF	-	TRBV29-1	TRBJ2-3	-
TGTGCCAGTAGTGAACGACAAGTCTCTGGAAACACCATATATTTT	CASSERQVSGNTIYF	-	TRBV19	TRBJ1-3	-
TGTGCCAGCAGCTTAAGCACAGGATCACCCCTCCACTTT	CASSLSTGSPLHF	few	TRBV7-9	TRBJ1-6	-
TGTGCCAGCAGGTACTCGACGGGTACTGAAGCTTTCTTT	CASRYSTGTEAFF	-	TRBV27	TRBJ1-1	-
TGCAGCGTTGAGGAGGGGGCGATCGGAAACACCATATATTTT	CSVEEGAIGNTIYF	-	TRBV29-1	TRBJ1-3	TRBD1
TGTGCCTGGAGTTTGTTCACGAGCTCCTACGAGCAGTACTTC	CAWSLFTSSYEQYF	once	TRBV30	TRBJ2-7	-
TGTGCCAGCAGCTTAGATCCGGCAGGGGGGATGAACACTGAAGCTTTCTTT	CASSLDPAGGMNTEAFF	-	TRBV11-2	TRBJ1-1	TRBD1
TGTGCCAGCAGTCCCTCGACAGGGGCGACCTACGAGCAGTACTTC	CASSPSTGATYEQYF	-	TRBV27	TRBJ2-7	TRBD1
TGTGCCAGCAGACAAGGCGGCTCTGGAAACACCATATATTTT	CASRQGGSGNTIYF	-	TRBV28	TRBJ1-3	-
TGTGCCACCAGTGATCCCGTGACAAACGGCTCCTACAATGAGCAGTTCTTC	CATSDPVTNGSYNEQFF	-	TRBV24-1	TRBJ2-1	-
TGTGCCAGCACCCAATCGGACAGGGGGCGCTACGAGCAGTACTTC	CASTQSDRGRYEQYF	-	TRBV6-5	TRBJ2-7	TRBD1
TGTGCCAGCAGTGACCCCGCGGCGGGTTCGACTAATGAAAAACTGTTTTTT	CASSDPAAGSTNEKLFF	-	TRBV25-1	TRBJ1-4	-
TGTGCCAGCAGCAGTCCCGACTACGAGCAGTACTTC	CASSSPDYEQYF	-	TRBV6-7	TRBJ2-7	-
TGTGCCAGCAGTGTGCTTGCTCCGCGGGGGGGCGAAAAACTGTTTTTT	CASSVLAPRGGEKLFF	-	TRBV28	TRBJ1-4	-
TGCAGCGGAGGAGGAGGACTAGCGGGAGATGGGCAGTTCTTC	CSGGGGLAGDGQFF	-	TRBV29-1	TRBJ2-1	TRBD2